A selection of T cell receptor beta chains follows, all from one sample in a study of T-cell reconstitution after alpha-beta-depleted transplantation in children. A single record per CDR3 protein comes from TCRdb applying MiXCR to the PCR reads. This sample carries some 120,000 distinct CDR3 sequences, 9.7% of them seen once, and the ten largest clones take approximately 25%. This material consisted of PBMCs, mostly from graft donor cells, taken 180 days after TCRalphabeta/CD19-depleted stem cell transplant. The receptors were gathered from a girl under two years old who had a stem cell transplant for combined immunodeficiency, so the T cells may come from the graft donor. Both conserved end residues are part of each CDR3. D genes are given only for firm matches. Not all rows give a size; the values are once, few, many and, for expanded clones, a class.

CDR3	DNA	D	V	J	size
CASSFVGRGLSGANVLTF	TGTGCCAGCAGTTTTGTGGGCAGAGGCCTCTCTGGGGCCAACGTCCTGACTTTC	NA	TRBV27	TRBJ2-6	few
CASSHGQGDTEAFF	TGTGCCAGCTCACACGGACAGGGGGACACTGAAGCTTTCTTT	TRBD1	TRBV18	TRBJ1-1	few
CASSRPAANTGELFF	TGTGCCAGCAGCCGTCCGGCGGCGAACACCGGGGAGCTGTTTTTT	NA	TRBV7-9	TRBJ2-2	NA
CASSYVTGQETQYF	TGTGCCAGCAGTTATGTGACAGGGCAAGAGACCCAGTACTTC	TRBD1	TRBV28	TRBJ2-5	many
CSVGRGDTQYF	TGCAGCGTTGGCAGGGGAGATACGCAGTATTTT	NA	TRBV29-1	TRBJ2-3	NA
CASSPGQGLWDTQYF	TGTGCCAGCAGCCCCGGACAGGGTTTATGGGATACGCAGTATTTT	TRBD1	TRBV7-7	TRBJ2-3	NA
CSAGGRSRNEQFF	TGCAGTGCGGGTGGGAGGAGCCGCAATGAGCAGTTCTTC	NA	TRBV20-1	TRBJ2-1	few
CSVARVFMNTEAFF	TGCAGCGTTGCGAGGGTTTTCATGAACACTGAAGCTTTCTTT	NA	TRBV29-1	TRBJ1-1	few
CASSPGLAGISEQFF	TGCGCCAGCAGCCCTGGACTAGCGGGAATCAGTGAGCAGTTCTTC	TRBD2	TRBV4-3	TRBJ2-1	few
CASSDLSVRSGNTIYF	TGTGCCAGCAGCGATCTGTCGGTCCGCTCTGGAAACACCATATATTTT	NA	TRBV5-6	TRBJ1-3	NA
CASSFFGETQYF	TGTGCCAGCAGTTTTTTCGGAGAGACCCAGTACTTC	NA	TRBV12-3/TRBV12-4	TRBJ2-5	few
CASSVASGRMDTQYF	TGTGCCAGCAGCGTAGCTAGCGGGAGGATGGATACGCAGTATTTT	TRBD2	TRBV9	TRBJ2-3	many
CASSPSLGLAGFYNEQFF	TGTGCCAGCAGCCCCTCCCTGGGACTAGCGGGGTTCTACAATGAGCAGTTCTTC	TRBD2	TRBV12-3/TRBV12-4	TRBJ2-1	NA
CATSRGRVEQYF	TGTGCCACCAGCAGAGGCCGGGTCGAGCAGTACTTC	NA	TRBV15	TRBJ2-7	few
CASSYRGTSWRSYEQYF	TGTGCCAGCAGTTACCGTGGGACTAGCTGGAGATCCTACGAGCAGTACTTC	TRBD2	TRBV6-2/TRBV6-3	TRBJ2-7	few
CSARDWRQGASPGYTF	TGCAGTGCTAGAGATTGGAGACAGGGGGCGTCCCCTGGCTACACCTTC	TRBD1	TRBV20-1	TRBJ1-2	few
CSADPRMGDTQYF	TGCAGTGCGGACCCCAGGATGGGAGATACGCAGTATTTT	NA	TRBV20-1	TRBJ2-3	NA
CSARGQGWYEQYF	TGCAGTGCTAGGGGACAGGGGTGGTACGAGCAGTACTTC	TRBD1	TRBV20-1	TRBJ2-7	many
CASSLRERANTGELFF	TGTGCCAGCAGCTTAAGGGAGAGAGCGAACACCGGGGAGCTGTTTTTT	NA	TRBV7-8	TRBJ2-2	NA
CATSIRQGTYNEQFF	TGTGCCACCAGCATTAGACAGGGGACATACAATGAGCAGTTCTTC	TRBD1	TRBV15	TRBJ2-1	few
CASRTTRGRNTEAFF	TGTGCCAGCAGGACTACCCGGGGGCGGAACACTGAAGCTTTCTTT	NA	TRBV6-2/TRBV6-3	TRBJ1-1	few
CATSRGTEETQYF	TGTGCCACCTCGAGGGGGACAGAAGAGACCCAGTACTTC	TRBD1	TRBV24-1	TRBJ2-5	many
CASSERQLYQETQYF	TGTGCCAGCAGTGAACGACAGTTGTACCAAGAGACCCAGTACTTC	NA	TRBV2	TRBJ2-5	few
CASSLAERGWSYEQYF	TGTGCCAGCAGCTTAGCCGAACGCGGGTGGTCCTACGAGCAGTACTTC	NA	TRBV7-2	TRBJ2-7	few
CAISTLAGDTQYF	TGTGCCATCAGTACCCTAGCGGGAGATACGCAGTATTTT	TRBD2	TRBV10-3	TRBJ2-3	NA
CASSYSTGTLRYEQYF	TGTGCCAGCAGTTACTCGACAGGGACGTTGCGCTACGAGCAGTACTTC	TRBD1	TRBV6-2/TRBV6-3	TRBJ2-7	few
CASSYGGEQFF	TGTGCCAGCAGTTACGGGGGTGAGCAGTTCTTC	NA	TRBV27	TRBJ2-1	NA
CSASVDVPLWSQETQYF	TGCAGTGCTAGTGTGGACGTTCCCCTCTGGAGCCAAGAGACCCAGTACTTC	NA	TRBV20-1	TRBJ2-5	few
CASSLVSLSSYEQYF	TGTGCCAGCAGCTTGGTTTCCCTTAGCTCCTACGAGCAGTACTTC	NA	TRBV7-2	TRBJ2-7	few
CASSFEDGNTIYF	TGTGCCAGCAGCTTCGAGGATGGAAACACCATATATTTT	NA	TRBV7-3	TRBJ1-3	NA
CSARAGSYEQYF	TGCAGTGCTAGAGCCGGCTCTTACGAGCAGTACTTC	NA	TRBV20-1	TRBJ2-7	many
CSARSHYTGELFF	TGCAGTGCTAGAAGCCATTACACCGGGGAGCTGTTTTTT	NA	TRBV20-1	TRBJ2-2	few
CASRGTGGYWNEQFF	TGTGCCAGCAGAGGGACAGGGGGCTACTGGAATGAGCAGTTCTTC	TRBD1	TRBV12-3/TRBV12-4	TRBJ2-1	many
CSVGEGLAKNIQYF	TGCAGTGTAGGAGAGGGACTAGCCAAAAACATTCAGTACTTC	NA	TRBV20-1	TRBJ2-4	NA
CSARDGGTHTQYF	TGCAGTGCTAGAGACGGGGGAACGCATACGCAGTATTTT	NA	TRBV20-1	TRBJ2-3	few
CISPGHRRGNTEAFF	TGCATCAGCCCCGGGCACCGACGGGGGAACACTGAAGCTTTCTTT	NA	TRBV20-1	TRBJ1-1	many
CSARVGGGSYEQYF	TGCAGTGCTAGAGTCGGCGGGGGCTCCTACGAGCAGTACTTC	TRBD2	TRBV20-1	TRBJ2-7	few
CASSMQGEDSPLHF	TGTGCCAGTAGTATGCAGGGTGAAGATTCACCCCTCCACTTT	NA	TRBV19	TRBJ1-6	NA
CASSHLLAFKETQYF	TGTGCCAGCAGCCACTTACTAGCTTTTAAGGAGACCCAGTACTTC	NA	TRBV7-8	TRBJ2-5	few
CSARLASDTQYF	TGCAGTGCTAGATTGGCCTCAGATACGCAGTATTTT	NA	TRBV20-1	TRBJ2-3	NA
CASSYPTGQGAFF	TGTGCCAGCAGCTATCCGACGGGACAGGGAGCTTTCTTT	TRBD1	TRBV7-2	TRBJ1-1	few
CASSEGWTGLYGHTF	TGTGCCAGCAGTGAAGGGTGGACAGGTCTTTATGGCCACACCTTC	TRBD1	TRBV6-1	TRBJ1-2	NA
CASSFSQQGGEQFF	TGTGCCAGCAGTTTCTCCCAACAGGGCGGTGAGCAGTTCTTC	NA	TRBV12-3/TRBV12-4	TRBJ2-1	many
CASCRRQGLQPQHF	TGTGCCAGCTGTAGAAGGCAGGGTCTTCAGCCCCAGCATTTT	NA	TRBV6-2/TRBV6-3	TRBJ1-5	few
CASSQDEGGGAFADTQYF	TGCGCCAGCAGCCAAGACGAGGGCGGGGGGGCCTTTGCAGATACGCAGTATTTT	TRBD2	TRBV4-3	TRBJ2-3	NA
CSAGQGNQPQHF	TGCAGTGCTGGACAGGGCAATCAGCCCCAGCATTTT	TRBD1	TRBV20-1	TRBJ1-5	many
CASYTRGLTYNEQFF	TGTGCCAGTTATACAAGGGGGCTAACCTACAATGAGCAGTTCTTC	TRBD1	TRBV27	TRBJ2-1	few
CASSLAGGDGELFF	TGTGCCAGCAGTTTAGCGGGAGGCGACGGGGAGCTGTTTTTT	NA	TRBV12-3/TRBV12-4	TRBJ2-2	few
CSARDSLNTEAFF	TGCAGTGCTAGAGACAGCCTGAACACTGAAGCTTTCTTT	NA	TRBV20-1	TRBJ1-1	NA
CASSSRRGQPQHF	TGTGCCAGCAGCTCCCGTCGGGGCCAGCCCCAGCATTTT	NA	TRBV7-2	TRBJ1-5	few
CASSYWGQGGNEQFF	TGTGCCAGCAGTTACTGGGGGCAAGGTGGCAATGAGCAGTTCTTC	NA	TRBV6-5	TRBJ2-1	NA
CAITWGDDYGYTF	TGTGCCATCACGTGGGGAGACGACTATGGCTACACCTTC	NA	TRBV10-3	TRBJ1-2	few
CASSRRGDLANEQFF	TGTGCCAGCAGCCGGCGGGGGGACTTAGCTAATGAGCAGTTCTTC	TRBD2	TRBV7-2	TRBJ2-1	NA